Following are 4 T cell receptor beta chains from one sample sequenced in a study of early T cells in non-severe SARS-CoV-2 infection (dated by TCRdb to about 2021). Libraries were constructed by 5' RACE. Sequencer: NextSeq 500. Starting from the raw public reads, TCRdb applied fastp trimming at Q25, assembled clones with MiXCR and retained in-frame beta chains. Rows with a matching CDR3 protein are joined into one entry that keeps the most common DNA and genes. The table for this sample lists around 110,000 distinct CDR3 sequences; around 10% of them were counted only once. Of the sample, under 9% is held by the ten largest clones. Sequencing used whole blood. The receptors derive from an adult who was a healthcare worker with PCR-confirmed SARS-CoV-2 infection or an uninfected control (not recorded which).

This clonotype occurred a few times. A much larger clone differs from this one at a single base, so this may be a read error. The rearrangement joins TRBV7-9 to TRBJ1-1; D ambiguous. The CDR3 loop spans 15 amino acids. CDR1 SEHNR and CDR2 FQNEAQ come from the germline V gene (reference sequence). The CDR3 loop reads CTSSLANPGGTEAFF. For the CDR3, the DNA is TGTACCAGCAGCTTAGCGAATCCGGGCGGCACTGAAGCTTTCTTT.

With respect to this clonotype: A much larger clone is a single base away; this may be a read error. V gene TRBV5-1 combines with J gene TRBJ1-2; no definite D call. The V gene lost 4 bases and the J gene lost 3 bases, with 13 bases spanning the gap. CDR1 is SGHRS and CDR2 is YFSETQ in the germline V gene. The CDR3 loop spans 14 amino acids. The CDR3 DNA follows: TGCGCCAGCAGCCCGTGCCAGAGTGACTATGGCTACACCTTC. Translation: CASSPCQSDYGYTF. The entire variable domain, with the rest obtained from reference TRBV5-1 and TRBJ1-2, is as follows: KAGVTQTPRYLIKTRGQQVTLSCSPISGHRSVSWYQQTPGQGLQFLFEYFSETQRNKGNFPGRFSGRQFSNSRSEMNVSTLELGDSALYLCASSPCQSDYGYTFGSGTRLTVV.

This chain joins TRBV6-5 and TRBJ2-7; D tentatively reads TRBD1 or TRBD2 (5 bases each). The CDR3 runs to 13 residues. Per germline, CDR1 MNHEY and CDR2 SVGAGI. Trimming cost V 4 bases and J 2 bases, with 9 bases left between them. This CDR3 is CASSLKGPYEQYF. In DNA form, the CDR3 reads TGTGCCAGCAGTTTAAAGGGACCCTACGAGCAGTACTTC.

This clonotype appeared many times. This chain links TRBV3-1 with TRBJ1-2, with 8 bases aligning to TRBD1. CDR3 length: 12 amino acids. The ends lost 9 bases at V and 3 bases at J; junction bases unmatched: 3. Germline values: CDR1 LGHDT, CDR2 YNNKEL (reference sequence). The CDR3 coding sequence is TGTGCCAGTTACAGGGGGGACTATGGCTACACCTTC. Encoded protein: CASYRGDYGYTF.